What follows are 27 T cell receptor beta chains derived from one specimen sequenced in a study of vaccination effects on CD4 cells after COVID-19. No antigen has been identified for these receptors. Cultured cells yielded isolated CD4+ T cells after approximately nine days. Participants received two doses of either the BNT162b2 or mRNA-1273 vaccine. This table comes from immunoSEQ multiplex PCR, and its TCRdb copy is limited to in-frame clones, with some not included. The table shows 45,000 to 55,000 clones, with 70% occurring only once. The sample was CD4+ T cells from PBMCs cultured without peptide, taken after COVID-19 vaccination. The receptors here all came from a human donor who received a COVID-19 vaccine.

This clone was counted a single time. Here the CDR3 reads CATSDDRGPDTQYF. DNA of the CDR3: TGTGCCACCAGTGATGACAGGGGGCCAGATACGCAGTATTTT. The rearrangement uses TRBV24-1 and TRBJ2-3; 10 nucleotides line up with TRBD1. In germline, CDR1 is KGHDR, CDR2 SFDVKD. The CDR3 covers 14 residues. The V gene end was trimmed by 3 bases and the J gene end by 4 bases; junction bases not matched to a gene: 0.

The chain employs TRBV10-3 and TRBJ2-7; D possibly matches TRBD1 or TRBD2 (5 bases each). The CDR3 has 14 amino acids. Trimming shortened V by 1 base and J by 7 bases, and 14 bases separated the two germline ends. Per the germline V gene, CDR1 is ENHRY and CDR2 is SYGVKD. The chain's CDR3 is CAISELGPRAEQYF. In DNA, the CDR3 is TGTGCCATCAGTGAGTTGGGACCCCGGGCGGAGCAGTACTTC.

J is TRBJ1-3 and V is TRBV3-1 (or the pseudogene TRBV3-2); D is possibly TRBD1 (5 bases). V lost 0 bases and J 11 bases, leaving 23 bases between the germline ends. The CDR3 has 17 amino acids. The V gene's germline CDR1 is LGHDT and CDR2 YNNKEL (reference sequence). Here the CDR3 DNA reads TGTGCCAGCAGCCAAGATGGGGCAGCCCGCATCAGAGCTCCCATATATTTT. It codes for CASSQDGAARIRAPIYF.

This chain links TRBV29-1 with TRBJ2-7; possible D gene TRBD2, 6 bases. Trimming removed 7 bases from V and 2 bases from J, with 12 bases in between. CDR1 and CDR2 from the germline V gene are SQVTM and ANQGSEA. The CDR3 contains 12 residues. Here the CDR3 reads CSAIAVTYEQYF. CDR3 in DNA: TGCAGCGCCATAGCGGTGACCTACGAGCAGTACTTC.

The table lists this clone with a few counts. Distinct nucleotide sequences in the sample also encode this CDR3. The chain links TRBV3-1 (or the pseudogene TRBV3-2) to TRBJ1-5; D is undetermined. The CDR3 is made up of 13 amino acids. The germline CDR1 and CDR2 sequences are LGHDT and YNNKEL (reference sequence). Trimming removed 0 bases at V and 4 bases at J, with 4 bases between. The CDR3 DNA follows: TGTGCCAGCAGCCAAGACCTAAATCAGCCCCAGCATTTT. Protein product: CASSQDLNQPQHF.

This clone was seen just once. This chain uses TRBV12-3 or TRBV12-4 with TRBJ1-1, with a tentative D call TRBD1 (5 bases). The length of the CDR3 is 13 residues. The V gene lost 8 bases and the J gene lost 1 base, with 11 bases spanning the gap. CDR3 nucleotide sequence: TGTGCCAGCCCGAGGGGAAGGAACACTGAAGCTTTCTTT. Translating it yields CASPRGRNTEAFF.

The CDR3 loop is CASSHPYRGSTDTQYF. Written as DNA, the CDR3 is TGTGCCAGCAGCCATCCCTACAGGGGTTCCACAGATACGCAGTATTTT. The chain employs TRBV3-1 (or the pseudogene TRBV3-2) and TRBJ2-3; 7 bases agree with TRBD1. J lost 2 bases, V lost 3 bases, and 8 bases had no gene match. The CDR3 loop spans 16 amino acids. Germline V lookup: CDR1 LGHDT, CDR2 YNNKEL (reference sequence).

CDR3 DNA sequence: TGTGCCAGCAGCCCCCCCGACAGGGTTCGGGAAAAACTGTTTTTT. It specifies CASSPPDRVREKLFF. V usage is TRBV28 and J usage is TRBJ1-4; 7 bases match TRBD1. V gave up 6 bases and J gave up 8 bases; unmatched junction bases: 12. The germline V gene encodes CDR1 MDHEN and CDR2 SYDVKM. The CDR3 totals 15 residues.

This chain joins TRBV7-6 and TRBJ1-5, with 7 bases lining up with TRBD1. V shed 5 bases and J 0 bases; nucleotides not matched to a gene: 10. The CDR3 sequence is 17 residues long. The germline gives CDR1 SGHVS, CDR2 FNYEAQ. The CDR3 DNA is TGTGCCAGCAGCCCCTTAGGGGACAGTTTTAGCAATCAGCCCCAGCATTTT. As protein: CASSPLGDSFSNQPQHF.

The chain couples TRBV28 to TRBJ2-5; 10 bases fit TRBD1. The CDR3 totals 18 residues. Trimming at V came to 3 bases and at J to 3 bases, leaving 13 bases not matched to a gene. Germline CDR1 reads MDHEN; CDR2 reads SYDVKM. The CDR3 protein is CASSFTGRWGTGEETQYF. CDR3 bases: TGTGCCAGCAGTTTCACGGGGCGTTGGGGGACAGGGGAAGAGACCCAGTACTTC.

The chain links TRBV29-1 to TRBJ1-5; D may be TRBD1 (6 bases). This CDR3 is 13 amino acids long. The V end lost 5 bases, the J end lost 5 bases, and 13 bases lay between the germline ends. Per the germline V gene, CDR1 is SQVTM and CDR2 is ANQGSEA. The CDR3 loop is CSVKQGGDQPQHF. The CDR3 DNA follows: TGCAGCGTTAAACAGGGTGGGGATCAGCCCCAGCATTTT.

The CDR3 spells CASSLGNSPNYGYTF. Written as DNA, the CDR3 is TGCGCCAGCAGCTTGGGGAACAGCCCTAACTATGGCTACACCTTC. This chain connects TRBV5-1 to TRBJ1-2, with D uncertain. The germline V gene has CDR1 SGHRS and CDR2 YFSETQ. Trimming removed 0 bases from V and 0 bases from J, with 9 bases in between. The CDR3 has 15 residues.

V and J are TRBV7-9 and TRBJ2-1; a weak D match, TRBD1 (6 bases). The germline CDR1 and CDR2 sequences are SEHNR and FQNEAQ (reference sequence). V was clipped by 2 bases and J by 10 bases, with 9 bases between them. This CDR3 region has 12 residues. CDR3 DNA sequence: TGTGCCAGCAGCTTAATGCAGGGGGAGCAGTTCTTC. It yields the protein CASSLMQGEQFF. The full variable domain, completed using reference TRBV7-9 and TRBJ2-1, is DTGVSQNPRHKITKRGQNVTFRCDPISEHNRLYWYRQTLGQGPEFLTYFQNEAQLEKSRLLSDRFSAERPKGSFSTLEIQRTEQGDSAMYLCASSLMQGEQFFGPGTRLTVL.

V and J are TRBV5-1 and TRBJ2-1; no definite D call. CDR3 length equals 15 residues. The germline CDR1 and CDR2 sequences are SGHRS and YFSETQ. V was trimmed by 0 bases and J by 8 bases, leaving 15 bases between them. The CDR3 DNA reads as TGCGCCAGCAGCTTGGAATCCCGACCTTGGGATGAGCAGTTCTTC. Amino acid sequence: CASSLESRPWDEQFF.

The rearrangement joins TRBV11-2 to TRBJ1-2; maybe TRBD1 (6 bases). With 6 bases removed from V and 2 bases from J, the gap between germline ends came to 13 bases. The CDR3 totals 14 residues. The germline V gene encodes CDR1 SGHAT and CDR2 FQNNGV. The CDR3: CASRVGGGNYGYTF. CDR3 in DNA: TGTGCCAGCAGAGTAGGGGGGGGGAACTATGGCTACACCTTC.

This clone was observed a handful of times. The chain links TRBV6-1 to TRBJ1-3; no reliable D call. This CDR3 region has 16 residues. CDR1 and CDR2 (germline): MNHNS, SASEGT. Trimming took 3 bases from V and 4 from J, leaving 16 bases between them. CDR3: CASSDPANPKGNTIYF. As DNA, the CDR3 is TGTGCCAGCAGTGACCCGGCCAACCCGAAAGGAAACACCATATATTTT.

The chain carries TRBV6-5 and TRBJ1-5; TRBD1 matches at 7 bases. J lost 7 bases, V lost 6 bases, and 3 bases had no gene match. Germline-derived CDR1 and CDR2 are MNHEY and SVGAGI. The CDR3 has 12 amino acids. CDR3 coding DNA: TGTGCCAGCAGCCTACAGGGGCAGCCCCAGCATTTT. Translated, it gives CASSLQGQPQHF.

The rearrangement joins TRBV12-5 to TRBJ2-7; 9 bases line up with TRBD2. The CDR3 is made up of 14 amino acids. From germline, CDR1 is LGHNT and CDR2 FRNRAP. V shed 0 bases and J 9 bases; nucleotides not matched to a gene: 6. This chain's CDR3 is CASGLVAGGSAQYF. The CDR3 coding sequence is TGTGCTAGTGGTTTGGTAGCGGGAGGATCGGCGCAGTACTTC.

The chain uses TRBV27 and TRBJ1-4; 10 bases fit TRBD1. The germline gives CDR1 MNHEY, CDR2 SMNVEV (reference sequence). The V segment lost 6 bases and the J segment 8 bases; nucleotides outside the gene matches: 18. The CDR3 has 18 amino acids. The CDR3 nucleotides are TGTGCCAGCAGCGGAATCTACGGGACAGGGGCGGCTAGGGAAAAACTGTTTTTT. Protein sequence: CASSGIYGTGAAREKLFF. The full variable domain, its missing parts supplied by reference TRBV27 and TRBJ1-4, is EAQVTQNPRYLITVTGKKLTVTCSQNMNHEYMSWYRQDPGLGLRQIYYSMNVEVTDKGDVPEGYKVSRKEKRNFPLILESPSPNQTSLYFCASSGIYGTGAAREKLFFGSGTQLSVL.

This clone has a single count. This chain links TRBV30 with TRBJ2-5; D possibly corresponds to TRBD1 (5 bases). The CDR3 totals 13 residues. Deletions cut 5 bases from V and 5 bases from J, with 15 bases between. Germline V lookup: CDR1 GTSNPN, CDR2 SVGIG (reference sequence). The CDR3 DNA reads TGTGCCTGGGAACGCAGGGTGAGGGAGACCCAGTACTTC. Protein product: CAWERRVRETQYF.

V is TRBV3-1 (or the pseudogene TRBV3-2) and J is TRBJ1-5; 9 positions agree with TRBD1. The CDR3 sequence is 15 residues long. V trimming: 4 bases; J trimming: 3 bases; junction bases outside the gene matches: 4. Germline CDR1 reads LGHDT; CDR2 reads YNNKEL (reference sequence). The CDR3 coding sequence is TGTGCCAGCAGCCCACAGGGGGCAAACAATCAGCCCCAGCATTTT. This translates into CASSPQGANNQPQHF.

This chain links TRBV19 with TRBJ2-1, with unresolved D. Trimming took off 6 bases at V and 7 bases at J, with 19 bases between the two ends. Germline V lookup: CDR1 LNHDA, CDR2 SQIVND (reference sequence). The CDR3 consists of 15 residues. The CDR3 DNA reads TGTGCCAGTAGCGCACATAAGGGATGGGAAAATGAGCAGTTCTTC. Translating it yields CASSAHKGWENEQFF.

The chain is built from TRBV10-3 and TRBJ2-3; 10 bases fit TRBD2. The germline V gene has CDR1 ENHRY and CDR2 SYGVKD. Germline trimming cut 10 bases from V and 6 bases from J; bases unmatched to any gene: 7. This CDR3 comprises 13 residues. CDR3 loop: CATIAGGSDTQYF. CDR3 bases: TGTGCCACTATAGCGGGAGGATCGGATACGCAGTATTTT.

J is TRBJ1-2 and V is TRBV10-2; D gene ambiguous. CDR3 length equals 11 residues. The germline CDR1 and CDR2 sequences are WSHSY and SAAADI. V was cut by 8 bases and J by 7 bases, with 11 bases left in between. Here the CDR3 DNA reads TGCGCCAGCCGGAGGGATAGTGGCTACACCTTC. Amino acids: CASRRDSGYTF.

The J gene is TRBJ1-2, the V gene TRBV6-5; D is perhaps TRBD1 (6 bases). This CDR3 is built from 15 residues. The germline V and J ends were trimmed by 6 bases and 2 bases, with 16 bases remaining between them. Germline values: CDR1 MNHEY, CDR2 SVGAGI. The DNA for the CDR3 is TGTGCCAGCAGCAACAGAAGGACAGCAAACTATGGCTACACCTTC. This encodes CASSNRRTANYGYTF.

This chain links TRBV5-1 with TRBJ2-1; D gene uncertain. This CDR3 comprises 15 residues. V lost 4 bases and J lost 5, with 16 bases in between. Germline values: CDR1 SGHRS, CDR2 YFSETQ. CDR3 region: CASSTQRNPNNEQFF. CDR3 nucleotide sequence: TGCGCCAGCAGCACTCAGCGTAACCCCAACAATGAGCAGTTCTTC.

This clone occurred once. The rearrangement uses TRBV6-4 and TRBJ2-3, with 9 bases fitting TRBD1. Germline V CDR1 and CDR2: MRHNA, SNTAGT. The junction had 4 bases not matched to a gene; V was cut back by 3 bases and J by 0 bases. The CDR3 runs to 16 residues. In DNA, the CDR3 is TGTGCCAGCAGTGAGGGACAGGGCGGGAGCACAGATACGCAGTATTTT. This sequence encodes CASSEGQGGSTDTQYF.